This record concerns one T cell receptor (beta chain) sequence. The antigen remains undetermined. This specimen belongs to a study of cytomegalovirus exposure and HLA in healthy donors. This PCR relied on a set of 60 Vbeta primers and 13 Jbeta primers. Authors' analysis steps: Later work found 80 million or so unique TCR beta chains, with approximately 12 million shared. Repertoires were generated with immunoSEQ multiplex PCR, while TCRdb's copy carries only in-frame clones and drops some. The D gene and trimming were derived from the DNA, and the V and J assignments and clone size from that table. The sample shows 35,000 to 45,000 clones, 50% to 55% of them seen only once. General study points: As immune exposure information, only CMV serostatus was available. Analyses of presence and absence presupposed an approximately uniform sequencing depth across donors. HLA restriction was apparent for most CMV-associated TCR beta chains in a later analysis.

Germline loops: CDR1 MNHNY, CDR2 SVGAGI (reference sequence). This CDR3 contains 15 residues. V lost 2 bases, J lost 10 bases, and 18 bases lay in between. The sequencing sample was made of PBMCs. This rearrangement joins TRBV6-6 to TRBJ2-1; tentative D call: TRBD1 (6 bases). This clonotype was obtained from a human donor in good health. CDR3 sequence reads: CASSYQRDTGLEQFF. In DNA, the CDR3 is TGTGCCAGCAGTTACCAGAGGGACACCGGTTTAGAGCAGTTCTTC.